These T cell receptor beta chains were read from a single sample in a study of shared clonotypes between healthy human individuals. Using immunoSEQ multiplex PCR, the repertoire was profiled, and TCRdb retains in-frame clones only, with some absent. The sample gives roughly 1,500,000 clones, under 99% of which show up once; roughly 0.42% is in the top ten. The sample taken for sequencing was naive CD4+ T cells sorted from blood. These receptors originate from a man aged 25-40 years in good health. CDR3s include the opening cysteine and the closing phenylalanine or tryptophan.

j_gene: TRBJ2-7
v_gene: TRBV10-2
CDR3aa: CASSARVNTYEQYF

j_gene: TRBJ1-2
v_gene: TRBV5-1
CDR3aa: CASSTRTESFGYTF

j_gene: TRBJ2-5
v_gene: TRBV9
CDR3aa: CASSVNYNLQETQYF

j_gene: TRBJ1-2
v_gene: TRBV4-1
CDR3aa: CASSQDRGPYGYTF

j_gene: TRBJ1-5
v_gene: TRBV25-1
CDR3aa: CASSESRVGQPQHF

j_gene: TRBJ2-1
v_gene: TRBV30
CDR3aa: CAWSVRSSGPYNEQFF

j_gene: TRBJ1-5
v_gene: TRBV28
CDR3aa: CASRTHNLVNSAQHF

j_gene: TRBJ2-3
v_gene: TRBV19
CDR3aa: CASSIELESTDTQYF

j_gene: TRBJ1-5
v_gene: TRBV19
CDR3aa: CASKRSESNQPQHF

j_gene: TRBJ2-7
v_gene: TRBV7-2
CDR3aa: CASSLSRYEQYF

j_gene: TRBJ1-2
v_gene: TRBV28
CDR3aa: CASSLLLGLSYGYTF

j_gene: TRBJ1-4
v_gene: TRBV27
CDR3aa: CASSLSGGEKLFF

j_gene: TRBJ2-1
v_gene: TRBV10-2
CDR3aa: CASSSQGTPIIKLYNEQFF

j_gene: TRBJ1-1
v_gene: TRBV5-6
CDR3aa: CASSNLRAANTEAFF

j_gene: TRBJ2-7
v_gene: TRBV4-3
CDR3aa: CASSQDSGYEQYF

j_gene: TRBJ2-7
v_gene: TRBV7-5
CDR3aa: CVRSYRRLWEPSFYEQYF

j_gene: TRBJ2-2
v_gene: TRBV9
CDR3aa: CASSLAGGPNTGELFF

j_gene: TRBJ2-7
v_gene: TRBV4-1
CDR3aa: CASSQDQSGSYEQYF

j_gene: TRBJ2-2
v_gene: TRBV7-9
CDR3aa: CASSSQQTGELFF

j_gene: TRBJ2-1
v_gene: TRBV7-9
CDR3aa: CASSLVGGRADNEQFF

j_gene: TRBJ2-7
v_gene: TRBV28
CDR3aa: CASSLYPSGNREQYF

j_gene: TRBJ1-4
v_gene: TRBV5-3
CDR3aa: CARSLVGKTGTGKEKLFF

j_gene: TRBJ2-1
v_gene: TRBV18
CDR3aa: CASLPGPSAGNEQFF

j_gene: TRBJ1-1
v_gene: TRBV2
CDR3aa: CASSVAVNTEAFF

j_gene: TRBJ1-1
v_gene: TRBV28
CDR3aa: CASSSLGEGEQRDTEAFF

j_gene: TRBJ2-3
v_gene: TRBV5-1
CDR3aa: CASSFGTPSPVTDTQYF

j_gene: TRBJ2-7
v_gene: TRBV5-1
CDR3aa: CASSLAGNYEQYF

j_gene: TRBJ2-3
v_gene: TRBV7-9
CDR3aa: CASSFGQGYSTDTQYF

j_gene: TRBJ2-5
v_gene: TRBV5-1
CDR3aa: CASSETYQETQYF

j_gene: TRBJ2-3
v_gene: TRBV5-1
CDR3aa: CASSFVTDNTDTQYF

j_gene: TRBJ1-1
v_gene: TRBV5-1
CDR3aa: CASSLGTGGTEAFF

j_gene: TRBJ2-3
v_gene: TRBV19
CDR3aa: CASSMGVDTDTQYF

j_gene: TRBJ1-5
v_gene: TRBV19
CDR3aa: CASSVTGSNQPQHF

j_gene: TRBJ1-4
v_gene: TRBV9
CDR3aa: CASSVDFQLNEKLFF

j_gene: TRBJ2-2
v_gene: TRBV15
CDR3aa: CATGANTGELFF

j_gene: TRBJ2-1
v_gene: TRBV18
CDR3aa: CASSPRWTDLDEQFF

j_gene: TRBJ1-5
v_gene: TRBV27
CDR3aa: CASSLNNQPQHF

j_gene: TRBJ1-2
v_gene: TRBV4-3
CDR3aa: CASSQVTVTSLYGYTF

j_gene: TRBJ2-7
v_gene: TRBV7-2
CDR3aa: CASSVLGRGAYEQYF

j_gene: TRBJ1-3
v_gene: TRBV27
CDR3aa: CASSQDGTGNTIYF

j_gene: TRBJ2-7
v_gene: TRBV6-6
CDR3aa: CASSDIGRYEQYF

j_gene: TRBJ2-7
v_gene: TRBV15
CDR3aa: CATSREGYEQYF

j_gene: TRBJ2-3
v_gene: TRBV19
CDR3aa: CASSMAQVGGDTQYF

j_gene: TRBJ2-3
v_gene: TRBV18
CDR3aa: CASSPSHTDTQYF

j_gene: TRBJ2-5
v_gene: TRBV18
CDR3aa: CASSPTLAGGPDQETQYF

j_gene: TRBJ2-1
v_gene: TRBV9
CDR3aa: CASSVALGRLEHNEQFF

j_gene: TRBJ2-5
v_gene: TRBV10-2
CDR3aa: CASSDTSGKETQYF